This T cell receptor beta chain was documented in a study of blood T cell repertoires in COVID-19 (dated by TCRdb to about 2020). Regarding the study in general: The collaborator samples originated in the United States, Italy and Spain and spanned the acute and convalescent phases of COVID-19. Deeply sampled blood TCRbeta repertoires from subjects exposed to, actively infected with, or recovered from COVID-19 were included in the dataset. The samples were drawn from the first 160 participants of the ongoing ImmuneRACE study and from roughly 1,300 subjects provided by 6 global collaborators. The material from the prospective study consisted of cDNA or gDNA derived from T cells, B-cell-depleted T cells, or PBMCs. Sample metadata almost always included a de-identified subject ID, COVID-19 status, age in years and sex. HLA class I and class II types, where available, came from metadata supplied by the sample provider rather than from assay-based typing. The repertoires were made available in a free public database intended to serve as a resource for research on the immune response to SARS-CoV-2.

V is cut by 5 bases and J by 1 base, and the space between the germline ends is 8 bases. Counted from cysteine to phenylalanine, this CDR3 has 13 amino acids. The DNA shown is the 39-base CDR3, in frame from base 1. CDR1 MGHDK and CDR2 SYGVNS were looked up in the germline V gene. Enrolling through a virtual design, the prospective study's participants ranged in age from roughly 18 to 90 years and lived across about two dozen United States geographic areas. Cohort assignment in the prospective study relied on participant-reported clinical history from a screening survey and a study questionnaire. In the prospective study, whole blood, serum and a nasopharyngeal or oropharyngeal swab were collected from each participant by mobile phlebotomists. Prospective study participants could optionally give additional blood draws and questionnaires over an approximately 2-month period. Before DNA extraction, prospective study blood samples were shipped either frozen or at room temperature.

The immunoSEQ Assay, a bias-controlled multiplex PCR, was used to amplify TCRbeta CDR3 regions from genomic DNA. For the original study's pipeline: Within the assay, amplification of reference gene primers was used to estimate how many nucleated cells each sample contained. To quantify the absolute abundance of each unique TCRbeta CDR3 rearrangement, sequence reads were collapsed and filtered. Productive Simpson clonality was computed per sample as the square root of Simpson's diversity index over productive rearrangements. Held by TCRdb, this immuneACCESS table contains in-frame sequences only and omits some clones. Under half of the omission traces to an unresolved V gene where checked; the cause of the rest is unknown. V, J and clone size reflect that table, while D and trimming were determined from the DNA. The sample table holds roughly 200,000 clones, of which 86% were seen once. 3.5% to 4.5% of the sample is in the top ten clones.

Here is what the overall study found, with its caveats: The quantity of clinical and demographic metadata differed by source and by participant and was supplied without curation.

As for this clone: The antigen it binds to is not known. No base quality information exists; no much larger clone differs at one position. Other nucleotide sequences from this sample produce the same CDR3.

The clonotype was recovered from a woman aged 35 to 49 with acute COVID-19. Sequencing was carried out using PBMCs or T cells enriched from blood (not recorded which). The rearranged chain carries TRBV25-1 and TRBJ1-1; TRBD1 is a weak D gene call, 5 bases matching. The CDR3 corresponds to CASSLTGNTEAFF. The DNA reads as follows: TGTGCCAGCAGTTTAACAGGGAACACTGAAGCTTTCTTT.